Listed below are T cell receptor beta chains from one sample, sequenced in a study of blood T cells in healthy people across ages. TCRdb recomputed calls from the 5' RACE reads with MiXCR, one row per CDR3 protein. The data hold approximately 800,000 distinct CDR3 sequences, with roughly 25% observed a single time. These data also featured in a second study, about T cells of mothers and their children.

The sample was blood. Receptor source: a boy younger than 18 in good health. Each CDR3 is given with its conserved first and last residue. D genes are given only for firm matches. A clone size is listed for some rows: how often the clone was seen (once, few, many), or a class if it is expanded.

D gene: TRBD2
V gene: TRBV10-3
clone size: few
J gene: TRBJ2-5
CDR3 protein: CAISKTSGGAVETQYF
CDR3 DNA: TGTGCCATCAGTAAAACTAGCGGGGGGGCCGTAGAGACCCAGTACTTC

D gene: TRBD1
V gene: TRBV12-3/TRBV12-4
clone size: few
J gene: TRBJ2-2
CDR3 protein: CASSFNPGQGAQSISTGELFF
CDR3 DNA: TGTGCCAGCAGTTTCAACCCGGGACAGGGGGCCCAATCCATATCGACCGGGGAGCTGTTTTTT

D gene: TRBD1
V gene: TRBV19
clone size: few
J gene: TRBJ1-2
CDR3 protein: CASSTRQGVSYGYTF
CDR3 DNA: TGTGCCAGTAGTACTCGACAGGGTGTCAGCTATGGCTACACCTTC

D gene: -
V gene: TRBV7-3
clone size: -
J gene: TRBJ2-1
CDR3 protein: CASSLNLNYKEQFF
CDR3 DNA: TGTGCCAGCAGCTTAAATCTAAACTACAAGGAGCAGTTCTTC

D gene: -
V gene: TRBV11-2
clone size: -
J gene: TRBJ2-3
CDR3 protein: CASSSPWAADTQYF
CDR3 DNA: TGTGCCAGCAGCTCACCGTGGGCAGCAGATACGCAGTATTTT

D gene: -
V gene: TRBV5-1
clone size: -
J gene: TRBJ1-1
CDR3 protein: CASALGAGRNTEAFF
CDR3 DNA: TGCGCCAGCGCGCTTGGGGCAGGGCGGAACACTGAAGCTTTCTTT

D gene: -
V gene: TRBV18
clone size: -
J gene: TRBJ1-2
CDR3 protein: CASSPERAGGGF
CDR3 DNA: TGTGCCAGCTCACCAGAGAGAGCCGGGGGAGGCTTC

D gene: TRBD1
V gene: TRBV7-9
clone size: few
J gene: TRBJ2-4
CDR3 protein: CASQNKRQGSDIQYF
CDR3 DNA: TGTGCCAGCCAAAACAAGCGACAGGGAAGCGACATTCAGTACTTC

D gene: TRBD2
V gene: TRBV10-2
clone size: few
J gene: TRBJ2-5
CDR3 protein: CASSDPGVAGMRQETQYF
CDR3 DNA: TGCGCCAGCAGTGACCCCGGGGTAGCGGGGATGAGACAAGAGACCCAGTACTTC

D gene: TRBD2
V gene: TRBV6-6
clone size: few
J gene: TRBJ2-7
CDR3 protein: CASSWALAGGSYEQYF
CDR3 DNA: TGTGCCAGCAGTTGGGCCCTAGCGGGGGGTAGCTACGAGCAGTACTTC

D gene: TRBD2
V gene: TRBV7-9
clone size: -
J gene: TRBJ2-3
CDR3 protein: CASSSRGASGGLSTDTQYF
CDR3 DNA: TGTGCCAGCAGCTCCCGGGGGGCTAGCGGGGGGCTCAGCACAGATACGCAGTATTTT

D gene: -
V gene: TRBV5-1
clone size: -
J gene: TRBJ2-3
CDR3 protein: CASTARAFSTDTQYF
CDR3 DNA: TGCGCCAGCACGGCCAGGGCGTTTAGCACAGATACGCAGTATTTT

D gene: -
V gene: TRBV12-3/TRBV12-4
clone size: -
J gene: TRBJ2-5
CDR3 protein: CASSNTLETQYF
CDR3 DNA: TGTGCCAGCAGTAACACTTTAGAGACCCAGTACTTC

D gene: TRBD1
V gene: TRBV12-3/TRBV12-4
clone size: -
J gene: TRBJ1-3
CDR3 protein: CASRGGTAGNTIYF
CDR3 DNA: TGTGCCAGCAGGGGGGGGACAGCTGGAAACACCATATATTTT

D gene: TRBD2
V gene: TRBV10-3
clone size: few
J gene: TRBJ2-5
CDR3 protein: CAISESLAGLQETQYF
CDR3 DNA: TGTGCCATCAGTGAGTCTCTAGCGGGACTCCAAGAGACCCAGTACTTC

D gene: -
V gene: TRBV2
clone size: -
J gene: TRBJ1-2
CDR3 protein: CASSERQYYSYTF
CDR3 DNA: TGTGCCAGCAGTGAAAGGCAGTACTATAGCTACACCTTC

D gene: -
V gene: TRBV24-1
clone size: few
J gene: TRBJ2-2
CDR3 protein: CATSDPKLTNTGELFF
CDR3 DNA: TGTGCCACCAGTGACCCGAAATTGACGAACACCGGGGAGCTGTTTTTT

D gene: -
V gene: TRBV5-4
clone size: -
J gene: TRBJ2-3
CDR3 protein: CASSLGGNTQYF
CDR3 DNA: TGTGCCAGCAGCTTGGGAGGGAATACGCAGTATTTT

D gene: TRBD2
V gene: TRBV10-2
clone size: few
J gene: TRBJ2-5
CDR3 protein: CTSSESIAGGQETQYF
CDR3 DNA: TGCACCAGCAGTGAGTCGATAGCGGGGGGGCAAGAGACCCAGTACTTC

D gene: TRBD2
V gene: TRBV6-1
clone size: few
J gene: TRBJ2-7
CDR3 protein: CASRKTSGGALVVEQYF
CDR3 DNA: TGTGCCAGCCGGAAAACTAGCGGGGGGGCCCTGGTGGTGGAGCAGTACTTC

D gene: -
V gene: TRBV12-3/TRBV12-4
clone size: few
J gene: TRBJ1-2
CDR3 protein: CASRPSAVYGYTF
CDR3 DNA: TGTGCCAGCAGACCGTCAGCCGTCTATGGCTACACCTTC

D gene: TRBD2
V gene: TRBV7-9
clone size: -
J gene: TRBJ2-7
CDR3 protein: CAITSGESYEQYF
CDR3 DNA: TGTGCCATCACTAGCGGGGAATCCTACGAGCAGTACTTC

D gene: TRBD1
V gene: TRBV7-9
clone size: few
J gene: TRBJ2-7
CDR3 protein: CASSQGDRAAGSYEWQYF
CDR3 DNA: TGTGCCAGCAGCCAAGGGGACAGGGCTGCGGGATCCTACGAATGGCAGTACTTC

D gene: -
V gene: TRBV7-9
clone size: -
J gene: TRBJ1-5
CDR3 protein: CASQHVQPQHF
CDR3 DNA: TGTGCCAGTCAACATGTGCAGCCCCAGCATTTT